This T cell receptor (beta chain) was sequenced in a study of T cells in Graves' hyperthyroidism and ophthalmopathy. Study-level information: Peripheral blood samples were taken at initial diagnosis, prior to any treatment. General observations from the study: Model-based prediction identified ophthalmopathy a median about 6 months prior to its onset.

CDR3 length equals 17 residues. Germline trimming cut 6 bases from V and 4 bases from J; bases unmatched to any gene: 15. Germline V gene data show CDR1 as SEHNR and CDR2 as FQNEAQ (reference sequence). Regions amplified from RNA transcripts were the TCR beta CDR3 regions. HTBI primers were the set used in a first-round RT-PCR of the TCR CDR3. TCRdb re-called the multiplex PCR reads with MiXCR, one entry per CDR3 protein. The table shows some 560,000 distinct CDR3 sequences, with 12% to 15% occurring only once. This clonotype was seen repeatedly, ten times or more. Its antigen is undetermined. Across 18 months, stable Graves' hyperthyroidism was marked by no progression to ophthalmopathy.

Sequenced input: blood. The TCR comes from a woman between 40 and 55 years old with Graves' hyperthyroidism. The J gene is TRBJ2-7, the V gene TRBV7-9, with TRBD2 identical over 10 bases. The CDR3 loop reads CASRALAGVQEDYEQYF. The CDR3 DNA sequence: TGTGCCAGCAGAGCTCTAGCGGGAGTCCAGGAGGATTACGAGCAGTACTTC.